The 5 T cell receptor beta chains in this list originate from one sample, sequenced in a study of T cell changes during pregnancy in multiple sclerosis. Assay: immunoSEQ multiplex PCR; the TCRdb copy retains only in-frame clones and omits some. This table holds about 80,000 clones, about 91% found once. Here the sequenced sample was peripheral blood, taken before pregnancy. The receptor set was obtained from a female donor with multiple sclerosis, enrolled in a pregnancy study.

The gene calls are TRBV5-1 and TRBJ2-7; the match to TRBD2 covers 8 bases. This CDR3 region has 16 residues. Per the germline V gene, CDR1 is SGHRS and CDR2 is YFSETQ. With V trimmed by 4 bases and J by 3 bases, 12 bases remained unmatched. CDR3 sequence (DNA): TGCGCCAGCAGCGCAAGCTCCGGGACTAGAATCTACGAGCAGTACTTC. It is translated as CASSASSGTRIYEQYF. Drawing the rest from reference TRBV5-1 and TRBJ2-7, the complete variable domain is KAGVTQTPRYLIKTRGQQVTLSCSPISGHRSVSWYQQTPGQGLQFLFEYFSETQRNKGNFPGRFSGRQFSNSRSEMNVSTLELGDSALYLCASSASSGTRIYEQYFGPGTRLTVT.

The chain carries TRBV19 and TRBJ1-2, with D unresolved. Trimming shortened V by 3 bases and J by 0 bases, and 11 bases separated the two germline ends. CDR1 is LNHDA and CDR2 is SQIVND in the germline V gene (reference sequence). This CDR3 has 15 residues. The CDR3 DNA reads TGTGCCAGTAGTATCCTTCTCCCTGCTAACTATGGCTACACCTTC. This gives the protein CASSILLPANYGYTF.

The chain couples TRBV29-1 to TRBJ1-2; TRBD1 agrees at 10 bases. Germline-derived CDR1 and CDR2 are SQVTM and ANQGSEA. The ends lost 1 base at V and 7 bases at J; junction bases unmatched: 3. The CDR3 has 13 amino acids. CDR3 amino acids: CSVEGQGAGGYTF. DNA of the CDR3: TGCAGCGTTGAAGGACAGGGGGCAGGTGGCTACACCTTC.

This clone was seen only once. The J gene is TRBJ2-1, the V gene TRBV14, with D maybe TRBD2 (6 bases). With 4 bases removed from V and 2 bases from J, the gap between germline ends came to 15 bases. CDR3 length: 16 amino acids. Germline V gene data show CDR1 as SGHDN and CDR2 as FVKESK. CDR3 sequence (DNA): TGTGCCAGCAGCCCCCTAACGGGAGAGCCCTACAATGAGCAGTTCTTC. It specifies CASSPLTGEPYNEQFF.

The chain is built from TRBV11-3 and TRBJ2-3; 12 bases are shared with TRBD1. Germline loops: CDR1 SGHNT, CDR2 YENEEA. V lost 1 base and J lost 7; bases outside the gene matches: 9. This CDR3 region has 17 residues. The CDR3 region has the DNA TGTGCCAGCAGCTTAGGGGGAGGGACAGGGGGCGCGAATACGCAGTATTTT. Protein product: CASSLGGGTGGANTQYF.